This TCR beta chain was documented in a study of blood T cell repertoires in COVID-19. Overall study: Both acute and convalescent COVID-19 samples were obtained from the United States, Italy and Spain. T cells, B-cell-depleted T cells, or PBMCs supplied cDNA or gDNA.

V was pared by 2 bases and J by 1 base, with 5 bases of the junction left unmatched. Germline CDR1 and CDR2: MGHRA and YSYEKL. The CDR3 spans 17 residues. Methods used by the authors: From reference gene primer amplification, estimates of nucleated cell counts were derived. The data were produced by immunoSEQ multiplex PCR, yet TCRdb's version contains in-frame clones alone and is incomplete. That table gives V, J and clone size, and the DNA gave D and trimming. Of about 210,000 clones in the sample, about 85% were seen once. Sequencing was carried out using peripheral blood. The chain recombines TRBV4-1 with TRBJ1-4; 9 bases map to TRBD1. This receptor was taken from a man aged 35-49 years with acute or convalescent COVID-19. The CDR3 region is CASSQSDRGGTNEKLFF. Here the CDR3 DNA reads TGCGCCAGCAGCCAATCAGACAGGGGGGGAACTAATGAAAAACTGTTTTTT.